One sample yielded the 24 T cell receptor beta chains listed below, sequenced in a study of T cells after yellow fever vaccination. TCRdb re-derived calls from the 5' RACE reads in MiXCR, one entry per CDR3 protein. The table has some 350,000 distinct CDR3 sequences, under 14% seen once. Sequenced here: PBMCs, sampled on the day of the first yellow fever vaccination. The receptors derive from a man aged 18 to 30 who received the YFV17D yellow fever vaccine.

This clonotype appeared many times. The chain has TRBV7-6 and TRBJ2-3; 11 bases fit TRBD2. The CDR3 consists of 16 residues. Per germline, CDR1 SGHVS and CDR2 FNYEAQ. With V trimmed by 5 bases and J by 4 bases, 8 bases remained unmatched. CDR3 bases: TGTGCCAGCAGCCTTAGCGGGGGGGCGATGGCAGATACGCAGTATTTT. Amino acids: CASSLSGGAMADTQYF.

This clonotype showed up just a few times. The V call is TRBV5-1, the J call TRBJ2-6; weak D call: TRBD2 (5 bases). V was clipped by 5 bases and J by 2 bases, with 5 bases between them. CDR1 and CDR2 (germline): SGHRS, YFSETQ. The CDR3 is made up of 13 amino acids. The CDR3 coding sequence is TGCGCCAGCAGAGCGGCTGGGGCCAACGTCCTGACTTTC. As protein: CASRAAGANVLTF.

In this sample, this clonotype turned up many times. The chain combines TRBV5-1 with TRBJ1-3; tentative D call: TRBD1 (6 bases). Between the trimmed V and J ends, which lost 4 bases and 0 bases, there was a span of 11 bases. Germline CDR1 reads SGHRS; CDR2 reads YFSETQ. The CDR3 loop spans 15 amino acids. CDR3 nucleotides: TGCGCCAGCAGCCCAGGGGTCTACTCTGGAAACACCATATATTTT. It encodes CASSPGVYSGNTIYF.

This chain connects TRBV30 to TRBJ2-5; D call uncertain. The V end was cut by 1 base, the J end by 5 bases, with 8 bases between. The CDR3 is 12 residues long. Germline V gene data show CDR1 as GTSNPN and CDR2 as SVGIG (reference sequence). In DNA, the CDR3 is TGTGCCTGGAGTGCCCTTGGGGAGACCCAGTACTTC. Translation gives CAWSALGETQYF.

This clonotype was counted only a few times. The V call is TRBV7-3, the J call TRBJ1-5, with D possibly being TRBD1 (6 bases). The CDR3 is 17 residues long. V lost 5 bases and J 0 bases, leaving 17 bases between the germline ends. Looked up from germline, CDR1 is SGHTA and CDR2 is FQGTGA. DNA of the CDR3: TGTGCCAGCAGCCCCAGAGTACAGGGAGATAGCAATCAGCCCCAGCATTTT. This translates into CASSPRVQGDSNQPQHF.

The chain joins TRBV25-1 to TRBJ1-3; no definite D call. Trimming left V 8 bases short and J 0 bases short, with 32 bases between. The CDR3 runs to 21 residues. Germline V gives CDR1 MGHDK, CDR2 SYGVNS. Written as DNA, the CDR3 is TGTGCCAGCCAAGGGTCGTCTTATCTCGCAACAGCCCTAAGCTCTGGAAACACCATATATTTT. It encodes CASQGSSYLATALSSGNTIYF. The complete variable domain, with remaining parts taken from reference TRBV25-1 and TRBJ1-3, reads EADIYQTPRYLVIGTGKKITLECSQTMGHDKMYWYQQDPGMELHLIHYSYGVNSTEKGDLSSESTVSRIRTEHFPLTLESARPSHTSQYLCASQGSSYLATALSSGNTIYFGEGSWLTVV.

This clonotype was counted a few times. The CDR3: CASSLFVDHTQYF. The DNA for the CDR3 is TGCGCCAGCAGCTTGTTCGTCGACCATACGCAGTATTTT. The chain employs TRBV5-1 and TRBJ2-3; D is unresolved. Trimming removed 1 base from V and 7 bases from J, with 10 bases in between. The CDR3 spans 13 residues. The germline CDR1 and CDR2 sequences are SGHRS and YFSETQ.

Only a few counts were recorded for this clonotype. V usage is TRBV4-2 and J usage is TRBJ1-4; no definite D call. V dropped 0 bases and J dropped 7 bases, with 15 bases sitting between them. Per the germline V gene, CDR1 is LGHNA and CDR2 is YNFKEQ. The CDR3 extends over 16 amino acids. As DNA, the CDR3 is TGTGCCAGCAGCCAAGATCGTGGGATGAGTGGTGAAAAACTGTTTTTT. Encoded protein: CASSQDRGMSGEKLFF.

This rearrangement joins TRBV10-3 to TRBJ2-4; 8 positions match TRBD1. The CDR3 runs to 15 residues. The J segment lost 0 bases and the V segment lost 10 bases, leaving 8 bases of the junction unmatched. Germline values: CDR1 ENHRY, CDR2 SYGVKD. This CDR3 reads CATGQGNVAKNIQYF. CDR3 DNA sequence: TGTGCCACCGGACAGGGCAATGTAGCCAAAAACATTCAGTACTTC.

This chain joins TRBV2 and TRBJ2-7, with 9 bases lining up with TRBD1. The CDR3 runs to 16 residues. Germline CDR1 and CDR2: SNHLY and FYNNEI. V trimming: 3 bases; J trimming: 6 bases; junction bases outside the gene matches: 12. CDR3 region: CASSDPRDRVGAEQYF. The CDR3 DNA is TGTGCCAGCAGTGATCCCCGGGACAGGGTAGGGGCCGAGCAGTACTTC.

The V call is TRBV30, the J call TRBJ2-1; no clear D gene. V gave up 2 bases and J gave up 0 bases, with 8 bases separating them. The CDR3 runs 14 residues. The germline gives CDR1 GTSNPN, CDR2 SVGIG (reference sequence). CDR3 sequence: CAWSLLASYNEQFF. The CDR3 DNA is TGTGCCTGGAGTCTCCTGGCCTCCTACAATGAGCAGTTCTTC.

This clonotype came up a few times. DNA for the CDR3: TGTGCCAGCAGCCAAGTCGCGCAGGGGGGGTATCAGCCCCAGCATTTT. Protein: CASSQVAQGGYQPQHF. This chain joins TRBV4-2 and TRBJ1-5; 7 positions agree with TRBD1. J was trimmed by 5 bases and V by 1 base; bases with no gene match: 8. The germline V gene has CDR1 LGHNA and CDR2 YNFKEQ. The CDR3 extends over 16 amino acids.

This clonotype was seen a handful of times. This chain uses TRBV7-2 with TRBJ2-6; TRBD1 aligns across 8 bases. V dropped 3 bases and J dropped 2; count of bases not matched to a gene: 6. This CDR3 comprises 17 residues. Germline V gene data show CDR1 as SGHTA and CDR2 as FQGNSA. The chain's CDR3 is CASSLDRVDPGANVLTF. CDR3 DNA sequence: TGTGCCAGCAGCTTGGACAGGGTTGACCCTGGGGCCAACGTCCTGACTTTC.

This clonotype was seen a handful of times. This chain connects TRBV10-3 to TRBJ2-3; 11 bases match TRBD2. The V and J ends lost 10 bases and 4 bases, in that order; junction bases with no gene match: 7. The germline V gene encodes CDR1 ENHRY and CDR2 SYGVKD. The CDR3 contains 14 residues. The CDR3, as DNA: TGTGCCACGTCTGGGACTAGCGGAGCAGATACGCAGTATTTT. Residues: CATSGTSGADTQYF.

In its sample, this clonotype was seen a few times. This CDR3 reads CSVEEDTQHNQETQYF. In nucleotides, the CDR3 is TGCAGCGTTGAAGAGGATACACAGCACAACCAAGAGACCCAGTACTTC. The chain joins TRBV29-1 to TRBJ2-5; D call uncertain. V was pared by 0 bases and J by 0 bases, with 14 bases between. The germline V gene encodes CDR1 SQVTM and CDR2 ANQGSEA. CDR3 length equals 16 residues.

In this sample, this clonotype turned up many times. The V call is TRBV5-1, the J call TRBJ2-4; TRBD2 agrees at 9 bases. With V trimmed by 2 bases and J by 0 bases, 3 bases remained unmatched. This CDR3 comprises 16 residues. Germline V lookup: CDR1 SGHRS, CDR2 YFSETQ. This CDR3 is CASSLDSGRAKNIQYF. In nucleotides, the CDR3 is TGCGCCAGCAGCTTAGATAGCGGGAGAGCCAAAAACATTCAGTACTTC. Full variable domain (rest looked up from reference TRBV5-1 and TRBJ2-4): KAGVTQTPRYLIKTRGQQVTLSCSPISGHRSVSWYQQTPGQGLQFLFEYFSETQRNKGNFPGRFSGRQFSNSRSEMNVSTLELGDSALYLCASSLDSGRAKNIQYFGAGTRLSVL.

The sample holds a few counts of this clonotype. This chain connects TRBV6-2 or TRBV6-3 to TRBJ2-5; TRBD2 might be the D (6 bases). V lost 7 bases to trimming and J lost 5 bases, with 20 bases between them. This CDR3 comprises 15 residues. Germline CDR1 reads MNHEY; CDR2 reads SVGEGT. The CDR3 DNA sequence: TGTGCCAGCAAGAAAAGTGGGGAGGCTCGCGAGACCCAGTACTTC. Translated: CASKKSGEARETQYF.

This clonotype has a count of ten or more. The chain employs TRBV7-2 and TRBJ1-4; 7 nucleotides match TRBD1. Trimming cost V 5 bases and J 8 bases; bases outside gene matches: 5. The CDR3 is made up of 13 amino acids. Per germline, CDR1 SGHTA and CDR2 FQGNSA. The CDR3 DNA follows: TGTGCCAGCAGCCGACAGGGTGGGGAAAAACTGTTTTTT. Amino acid sequence: CASSRQGGEKLFF. Full variable domain (rest looked up from reference TRBV7-2 and TRBJ1-4): GAGVSQSPSNKVTEKGKDVELRCDPISGHTALYWYRQSLGQGLEFLIYFQGNSAPDKSGLPSDRFSAERTGGSVSTLTIQRTQQEDSAVYLCASSRQGGEKLFFGSGTQLSVL.

This clonotype was seen only a few times. This chain joins TRBV20-1 and TRBJ2-5, with 11 bases fitting TRBD2. The germline CDR1 and CDR2 sequences are DFQATT and SNEGSKA (reference sequence). The CDR3 consists of 18 residues. The junction had 15 bases not matched to a gene; V was cut back by 4 bases and J by 2 bases. The CDR3 DNA is TGCAGTGCTACGTCTATTACCGGGACTAGCGGACCTCAAGAGACCCAGTACTTC. Encoded protein: CSATSITGTSGPQETQYF.

On this clonotype itself: A far larger clone lies a single base away; this is likely a read error. The rearrangement joins TRBV6-1 to TRBJ1-5, with 8 bases lining up with TRBD1. In germline, CDR1 is MNHNS, CDR2 SASEGT. The J segment lost 2 bases and the V segment lost 6 bases, leaving 3 bases of the junction unmatched. The CDR3 is 14 amino acids. The CDR3 here is CASRLTGGNQPQHF. The CDR3 coding sequence is TGTGCCAGCAGATTGACAGGGGGCAATCAGCCCCAGCATTTT.

This clonotype came up many times. The chain joins TRBV7-9 to TRBJ1-1; tentative D call: TRBD1 (6 bases). CDR3 size: 15 residues. V lost 2 bases to trimming and J lost 4 bases, with 14 bases between them. Germline CDR1 and CDR2: SEHNR and FQNEAQ (reference sequence). The CDR3 nucleotides are TGTGCCAGCAGCTTAATAGGGGGACTGAGCACTGAAGCTTTCTTT. It encodes CASSLIGGLSTEAFF.

The V call is TRBV6-1, the J call TRBJ1-5; 7 bases map to TRBD1. In germline, CDR1 is MNHNS, CDR2 SASEGT. The ends lost 5 bases at V and 5 bases at J; junction bases unmatched: 9. The CDR3 contains 15 residues. The CDR3, as DNA: TGTGCCAGCAGTCTGCAGACAGGGATCGATCAGCCCCAGCATTTT. Translated: CASSLQTGIDQPQHF.

The chain links TRBV3-1 to TRBJ1-2; D is undetermined. Germline loops: CDR1 LGHDT, CDR2 YNNKEL (reference sequence). Trimming removed 0 bases from V and 4 bases from J, with 9 bases in between. This CDR3 has 14 residues. DNA of the CDR3: TGTGCCAGCAGCCAAGAGGCGGGGTTCTATGGCTACACCTTC. Translating it yields CASSQEAGFYGYTF.

This clonotype was counted only a few times. The chain recombines TRBV20-1 with TRBJ1-5; D remains ambiguous. The V end was cut by 1 base, the J end by 5 bases, with 3 bases between. The germline gives CDR1 DFQATT, CDR2 SNEGSKA (reference sequence). This CDR3 contains 11 residues. For the CDR3, the DNA is TGCAGTGCTAGAGGGGATCAGCCCCAGCATTTT. As protein: CSARGDQPQHF.